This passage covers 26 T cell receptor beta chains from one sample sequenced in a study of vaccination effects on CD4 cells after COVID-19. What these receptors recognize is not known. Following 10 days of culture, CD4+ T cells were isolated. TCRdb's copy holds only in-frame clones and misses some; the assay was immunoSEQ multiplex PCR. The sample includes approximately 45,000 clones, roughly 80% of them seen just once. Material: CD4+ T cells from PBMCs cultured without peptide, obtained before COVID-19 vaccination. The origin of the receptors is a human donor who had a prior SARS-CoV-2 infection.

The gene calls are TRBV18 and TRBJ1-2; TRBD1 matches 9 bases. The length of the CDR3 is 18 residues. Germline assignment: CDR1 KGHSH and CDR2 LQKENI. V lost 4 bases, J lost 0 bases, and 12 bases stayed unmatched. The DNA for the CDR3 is TGTGCCAGCTCACGCACACGGACAGGGGCACCGACTAACTATGGCTACACCTTC. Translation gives CASSRTRTGAPTNYGYTF.

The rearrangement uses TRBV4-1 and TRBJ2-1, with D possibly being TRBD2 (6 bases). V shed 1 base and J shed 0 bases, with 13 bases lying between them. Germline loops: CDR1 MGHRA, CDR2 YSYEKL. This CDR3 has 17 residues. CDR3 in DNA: TGCGCCAGCAGCCAAGCTAGCGTAGCACTCTCCTACAATGAGCAGTTCTTC. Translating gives CASSQASVALSYNEQFF.

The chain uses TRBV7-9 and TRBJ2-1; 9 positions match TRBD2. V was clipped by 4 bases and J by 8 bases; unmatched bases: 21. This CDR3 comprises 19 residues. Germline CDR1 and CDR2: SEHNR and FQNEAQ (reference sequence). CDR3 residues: CASSSLGGSGGPLADEQFF. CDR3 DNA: TGTGCCAGCAGCTCTTTGGGTGGTAGCGGGGGCCCATTGGCGGATGAGCAGTTCTTC.

The CDR3 protein is CASSLDRVDIQYF. In DNA form, the CDR3 reads TGTGCCAGCAGCCTGGACAGGGTGGACATTCAGTACTTC. The rearrangement joins TRBV5-4 to TRBJ2-4, with 8 bases matching TRBD1. CDR3 length: 13 amino acids. Germline CDR1 and CDR2: SGHNT and YYREEE (reference sequence). The V segment lost 4 bases and the J segment 8 bases; nucleotides outside the gene matches: 5. Based on the CDR3 plus reference TRBV5-4 and TRBJ2-4, the full variable domain is ETGVTQSPTHLIKTRGQQVTLRCSSQSGHNTVSWYQQALGQGPQFIFQYYREEENGRGNFPPRFSGLQFPNYSSELNVNALELDDSALYLCASSLDRVDIQYFGAGTRLSVL.

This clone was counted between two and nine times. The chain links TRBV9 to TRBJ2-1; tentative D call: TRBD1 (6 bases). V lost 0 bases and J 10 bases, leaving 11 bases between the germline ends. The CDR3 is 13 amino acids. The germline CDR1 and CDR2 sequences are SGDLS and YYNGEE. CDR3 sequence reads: CASSVVTGTEQFF. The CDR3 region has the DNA TGTGCCAGCAGCGTAGTTACAGGGACGGAGCAGTTCTTC.

CDR3 DNA: TGTGCCAGCAGTCAACCCGGGACTAGCTTCCACAATGAGCAGTTCTTC. Amino acid sequence: CASSQPGTSFHNEQFF. V usage is TRBV27 and J usage is TRBJ2-1; TRBD2 agrees at 9 bases. Germline values: CDR1 MNHEY, CDR2 SMNVEV (reference sequence). CDR3 length: 16 amino acids. V was pared by 5 bases and J by 5 bases, with 10 bases of the junction left unmatched.

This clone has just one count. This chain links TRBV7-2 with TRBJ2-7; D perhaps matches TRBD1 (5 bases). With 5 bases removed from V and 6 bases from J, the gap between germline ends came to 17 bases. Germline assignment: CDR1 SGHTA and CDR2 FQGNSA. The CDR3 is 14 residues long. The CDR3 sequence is CASSPVGRLFEQYF. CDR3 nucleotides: TGTGCCAGCAGCCCGGTGGGGCGGCTCTTCGAGCAGTACTTC. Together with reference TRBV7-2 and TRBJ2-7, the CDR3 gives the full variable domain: GAGVSQSPSNKVTEKGKDVELRCDPISGHTALYWYRQSLGQGLEFLIYFQGNSAPDKSGLPSDRFSAERTGGSVSTLTIQRTQQEDSAVYLCASSPVGRLFEQYFGPGTRLTVT.

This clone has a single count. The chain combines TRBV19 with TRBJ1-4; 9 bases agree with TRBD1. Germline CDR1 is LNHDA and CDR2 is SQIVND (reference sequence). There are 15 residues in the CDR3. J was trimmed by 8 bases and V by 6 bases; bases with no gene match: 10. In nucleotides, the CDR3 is TGTGCCAGTAGCCGCACAGGGGGCATCATGGAAAAACTGTTTTTT. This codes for CASSRTGGIMEKLFF.

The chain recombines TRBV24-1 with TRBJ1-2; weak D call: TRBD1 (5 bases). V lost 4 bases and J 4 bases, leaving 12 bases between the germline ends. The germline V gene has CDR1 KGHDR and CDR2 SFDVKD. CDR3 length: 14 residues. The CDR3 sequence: CATSDKTVTYGYTF. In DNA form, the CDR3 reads TGTGCCACCAGTGACAAGACAGTAACCTATGGCTACACCTTC.

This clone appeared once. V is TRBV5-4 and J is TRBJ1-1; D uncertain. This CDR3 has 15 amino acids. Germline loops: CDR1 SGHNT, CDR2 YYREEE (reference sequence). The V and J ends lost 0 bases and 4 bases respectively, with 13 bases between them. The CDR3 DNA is TGTGCCAGCAGCTTGGATCTCGTAAGTGGCACTGAAGCTTTCTTT. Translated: CASSLDLVSGTEAFF.

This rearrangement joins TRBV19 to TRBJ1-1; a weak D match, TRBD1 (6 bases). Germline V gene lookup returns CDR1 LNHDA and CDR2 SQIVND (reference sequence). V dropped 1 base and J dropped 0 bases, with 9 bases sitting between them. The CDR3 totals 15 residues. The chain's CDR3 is CASSIAWGLNTEAFF. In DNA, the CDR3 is TGTGCCAGTAGTATAGCTTGGGGGCTGAACACTGAAGCTTTCTTT.

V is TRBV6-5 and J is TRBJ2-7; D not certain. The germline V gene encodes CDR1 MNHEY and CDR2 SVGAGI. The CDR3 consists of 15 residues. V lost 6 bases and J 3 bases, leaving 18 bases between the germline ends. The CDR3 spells CASRPLAWGYYEQYF. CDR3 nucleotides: TGTGCCAGCAGACCTCTGGCCTGGGGTTACTACGAGCAGTACTTC.

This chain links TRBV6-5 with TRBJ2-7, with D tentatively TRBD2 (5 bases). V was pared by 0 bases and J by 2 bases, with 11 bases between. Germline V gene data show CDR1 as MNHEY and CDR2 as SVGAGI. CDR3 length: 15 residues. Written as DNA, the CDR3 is TGTGCCAGCAGTTACTCGGAGGCATTTCCCTACGAGCAGTACTTC. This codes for CASSYSEAFPYEQYF.

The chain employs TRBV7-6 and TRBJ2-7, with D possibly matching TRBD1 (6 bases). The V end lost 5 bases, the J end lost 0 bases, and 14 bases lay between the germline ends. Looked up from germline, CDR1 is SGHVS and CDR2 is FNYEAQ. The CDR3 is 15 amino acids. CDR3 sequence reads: CASSQGLRVSYEQYF. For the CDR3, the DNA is TGTGCCAGCAGCCAGGGGCTGAGGGTCTCCTACGAGCAGTACTTC.

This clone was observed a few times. The CDR3 loop reads CASSPPGQGVPNYGYTF. The CDR3 nucleotides read TGTGCCAGCAGCCCGCCGGGACAGGGGGTTCCTAACTATGGCTACACCTTC. The chain is built from TRBV5-4 and TRBJ1-2, with 11 bases aligning to TRBD1. Germline lookup yields CDR1 SGHNT and CDR2 YYREEE (reference sequence). CDR3 length: 17 amino acids. The ends lost 4 bases at V and 0 bases at J; junction bases unmatched: 8.

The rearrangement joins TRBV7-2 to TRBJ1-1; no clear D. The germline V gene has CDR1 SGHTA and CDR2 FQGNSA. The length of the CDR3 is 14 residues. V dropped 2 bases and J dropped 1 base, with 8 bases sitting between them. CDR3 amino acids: CASSLYSSNTEAFF. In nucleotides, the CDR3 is TGTGCCAGCAGCTTATACAGTTCGAACACTGAAGCTTTCTTT.

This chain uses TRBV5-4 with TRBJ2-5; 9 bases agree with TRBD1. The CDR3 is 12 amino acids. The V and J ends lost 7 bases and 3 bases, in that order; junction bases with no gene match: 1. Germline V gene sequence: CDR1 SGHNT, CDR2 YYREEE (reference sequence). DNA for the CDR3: TGTGCCAGCGGGGACAGGGAAGAGACCCAGTACTTC. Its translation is CASGDREETQYF.

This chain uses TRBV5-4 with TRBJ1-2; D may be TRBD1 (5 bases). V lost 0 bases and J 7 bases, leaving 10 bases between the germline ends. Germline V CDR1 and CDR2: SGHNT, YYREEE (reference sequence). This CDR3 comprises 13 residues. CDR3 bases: TGTGCCAGCAGCTTGGATGGGACGTCTGGCTACACCTTC. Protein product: CASSLDGTSGYTF. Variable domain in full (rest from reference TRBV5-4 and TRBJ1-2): ETGVTQSPTHLIKTRGQQVTLRCSSQSGHNTVSWYQQALGQGPQFIFQYYREEENGRGNFPPRFSGLQFPNYSSELNVNALELDDSALYLCASSLDGTSGYTFGSGTRLTVV.

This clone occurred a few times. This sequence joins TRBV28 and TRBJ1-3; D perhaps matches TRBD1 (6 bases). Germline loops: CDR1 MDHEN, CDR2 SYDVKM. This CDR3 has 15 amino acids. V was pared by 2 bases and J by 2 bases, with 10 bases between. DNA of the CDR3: TGTGCCAGCAGTTTACAGGGGCATCCTGGAAACACCATATATTTT. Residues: CASSLQGHPGNTIYF.

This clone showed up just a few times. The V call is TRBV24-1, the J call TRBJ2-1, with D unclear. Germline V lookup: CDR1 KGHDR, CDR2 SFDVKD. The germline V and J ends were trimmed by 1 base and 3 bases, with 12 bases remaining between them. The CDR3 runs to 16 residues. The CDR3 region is CATSDLTTASYNEQFF. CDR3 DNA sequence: TGTGCCACCAGTGATTTAACCACGGCAAGCTACAATGAGCAGTTCTTC.

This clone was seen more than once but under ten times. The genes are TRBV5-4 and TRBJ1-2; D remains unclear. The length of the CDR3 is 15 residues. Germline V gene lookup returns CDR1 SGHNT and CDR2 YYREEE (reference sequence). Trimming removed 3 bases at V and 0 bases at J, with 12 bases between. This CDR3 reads CASSSGLPANYGYTF. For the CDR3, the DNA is TGTGCCAGCAGCTCTGGGTTGCCAGCTAACTATGGCTACACCTTC.

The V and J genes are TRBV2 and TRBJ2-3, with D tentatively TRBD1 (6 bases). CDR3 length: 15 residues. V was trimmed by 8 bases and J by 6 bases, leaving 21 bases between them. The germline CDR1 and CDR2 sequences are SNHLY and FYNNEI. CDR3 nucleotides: TGTGCCAGCTCAGACAGAACAGGGACCCGGGATACGCAGTATTTT. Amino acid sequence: CASSDRTGTRDTQYF.

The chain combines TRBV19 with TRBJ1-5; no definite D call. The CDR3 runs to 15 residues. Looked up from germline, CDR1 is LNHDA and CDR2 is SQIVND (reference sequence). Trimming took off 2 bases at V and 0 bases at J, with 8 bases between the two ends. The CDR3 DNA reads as TGTGCCAGTAGTATATATGTTCTTAGCAATCAGCCCCAGCATTTT. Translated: CASSIYVLSNQPQHF.

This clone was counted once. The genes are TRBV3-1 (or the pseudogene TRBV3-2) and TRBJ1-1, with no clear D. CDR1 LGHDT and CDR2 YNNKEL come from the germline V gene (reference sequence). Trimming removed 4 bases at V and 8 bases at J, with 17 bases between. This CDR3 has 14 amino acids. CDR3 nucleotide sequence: TGTGCCAGCAGCCCACCCCGTTCGAGGGCCGAAGCTTTCTTT. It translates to CASSPPRSRAEAFF.

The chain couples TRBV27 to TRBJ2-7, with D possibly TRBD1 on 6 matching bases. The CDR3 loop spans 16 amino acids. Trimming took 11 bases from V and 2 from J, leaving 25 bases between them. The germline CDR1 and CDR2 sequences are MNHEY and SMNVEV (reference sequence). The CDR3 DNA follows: TGTGCCTCCGGCACACGACAGGAAATCTTTGCCTACGAGCAGTACTTC. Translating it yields CASGTRQEIFAYEQYF.

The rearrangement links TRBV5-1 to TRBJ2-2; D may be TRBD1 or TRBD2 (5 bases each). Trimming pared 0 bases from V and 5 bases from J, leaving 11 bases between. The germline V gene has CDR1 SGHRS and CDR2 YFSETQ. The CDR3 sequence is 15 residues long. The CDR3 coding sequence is TGCGCCAGCAGCTTGGCCGTTGGGGGAACCGGGGAGCTGTTTTTT. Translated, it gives CASSLAVGGTGELFF. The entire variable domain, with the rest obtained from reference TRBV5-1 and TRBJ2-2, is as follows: KAGVTQTPRYLIKTRGQQVTLSCSPISGHRSVSWYQQTPGQGLQFLFEYFSETQRNKGNFPGRFSGRQFSNSRSEMNVSTLELGDSALYLCASSLAVGGTGELFFGEGSRLTVL.